This TCR beta chain is from a study of shared clonotypes between healthy human individuals. Turning to this clone: Its antigen remains unidentified.

The table came from immunoSEQ multiplex PCR; TCRdb's copy has only in-frame clones and leaves some out. The sample holds roughly 2.4 million clones, approximately 96% seen once. There are 17 residues in the CDR3. V was clipped by 7 bases and J by 0 bases; unmatched bases: 10. Germline CDR1 reads ENHRY; CDR2 reads SYGVKD. Study results and caveats: The sampled material consisted only of blood, and tissue repertoires are likely to differ. The authors expected sequencing depth to affect clonotype sharing among donors. Clonotypes that were shared across a handful of donors made up approximately 5% of naive CD4 clonotypes.

This chain connects TRBV10-3 to TRBJ2-3; TRBD2 matches at 10 bases. This sequence originates from a man aged 18 to 29 in good health. Sequenced input: naive CD4+ T cells sorted from blood. Described subset: CD45RA+ positively selected. The CDR3 DNA follows: TGTGCCATCACCGCGTGGTCAGCGGGGGGGAGCACAGATACGCAGTATTTT. Protein: CAITAWSAGGSTDTQYF.